This is a list of T cell receptor beta chains from one sample in a study of tumor-infiltrating lymphocytes in primary liver carcinoma. TCRdb reprocessed the multiplex PCR reads with MiXCR, giving one entry per CDR3 protein. The sample consists of 35,000 to 45,000 distinct CDR3 sequences, 75% of them appearing once. The source material was tumor-adjacent normal liver tissue. These receptor sequences come from a woman under 40 with primary liver carcinoma and hepatitis B virus infection. CDR3s include the opening cysteine and the closing phenylalanine or tryptophan. Fields, in order: V gene, clone size, J gene, D gene, CDR3 DNA, CDR3 protein. The D gene is left open where the match is weak. Some rows mark clone size as missing; the rest say once, few, many or name a class of expanded clone.

v_gene: TRBV4-3
abundance: .
j_gene: TRBJ2-1
d_gene: TRBD2
CDR3nt: TGCGCCAGCAGCCAAGAAAGTACTAGCGTGTTCTACAATGAGCTGTTCTTC
CDR3aa: CASSQESTSVFYNELFF

v_gene: TRBV6-1
abundance: many
j_gene: TRBJ1-4
d_gene: .
CDR3nt: TGTGCCAGCAGTCTACAGGGACGTGGGGAAAAACTGTTTTTT
CDR3aa: CASSLQGRGEKLFF

v_gene: TRBV24-1
abundance: .
j_gene: TRBJ2-3
d_gene: .
CDR3nt: TGTGCCACAAGCGATGGTATAGGGAAAACCCCCGGAGATACGCAGTATTTT
CDR3aa: CATSDGIGKTPGDTQYF

v_gene: TRBV7-8
abundance: .
j_gene: TRBJ1-2
d_gene: .
CDR3nt: TGTGCCAGCAGCCACTGTCACGAGGGCTACACCTTC
CDR3aa: CASSHCHEGYTF

v_gene: TRBV28
abundance: .
j_gene: TRBJ1-1
d_gene: .
CDR3nt: TGTGCCAGCTCTGCCCCCAGGGGTTGGGTGTCTGCTTTCTTC
CDR3aa: CASSAPRGWVSAFF

v_gene: TRBV11-2
abundance: .
j_gene: TRBJ2-5
d_gene: .
CDR3nt: TGTGCCAGCACCGGCCTCTGCGTAGGAGGGACCCAGTACTTC
CDR3aa: CASTGLCVGGTQYF

v_gene: TRBV6-2/TRBV6-3
abundance: .
j_gene: TRBJ2-3
d_gene: .
CDR3nt: TGTGACAGCAGTTACTCGATCGCGCGGGGCACTATCCTTTTT
CDR3aa: CDSSYSIARGTILF

v_gene: TRBV11-2
abundance: .
j_gene: TRBJ1-1
d_gene: TRBD1
CDR3nt: TGTGCCAGCGGATATACAGGGGGGAAGGCTGAAACTTTCTTT
CDR3aa: CASGYTGGKAETFF

v_gene: TRBV15
abundance: .
j_gene: TRBJ2-3
d_gene: .
CDR3nt: TGTGCCACCAGCAGGGCAAATCGGGACCGCCCACCCTGGGATACGCAGTATTTT
CDR3aa: CATSRANRDRPPWDTQYF

v_gene: TRBV5-4
abundance: many
j_gene: TRBJ2-1
d_gene: TRBD2
CDR3nt: TGTGCCAGCAGCGGGGTGTCAGCGGGAGTTTCGTACAATGAGCAGTTCTTC
CDR3aa: CASSGVSAGVSYNEQFF

v_gene: TRBV19
abundance: .
j_gene: TRBJ2-1
d_gene: TRBD1
CDR3nt: TGTGCCAGTAATATAGGACAGGGGGTCTACAATGAGCAGTTCTTC
CDR3aa: CASNIGQGVYNEQFF

v_gene: TRBV12-3/TRBV12-4
abundance: .
j_gene: TRBJ1-5
d_gene: .
CDR3nt: TGTGCCAGCAGCTTCAGGAGTTATAGCAATCAGCCCCAGCATTTT
CDR3aa: CASSFRSYSNQPQHF

v_gene: TRBV6-4
abundance: .
j_gene: TRBJ1-6
d_gene: TRBD1
CDR3nt: TGTGCCAGCAGTGACGGGACAGGGGAACCACCCATCCACTTT
CDR3aa: CASSDGTGEPPIHF

v_gene: TRBV5-4
abundance: .
j_gene: TRBJ2-1
d_gene: .
CDR3nt: TGTGCCAGCAGCGCCCTAGCAGGAGAGATCAATGAGCAGTTCTTC
CDR3aa: CASSALAGEINEQFF

v_gene: TRBV4-1
abundance: .
j_gene: TRBJ1-1
d_gene: .
CDR3nt: TGCGTAAGCAGCCCCGGACGCTCGAACATTGAAGCTTTCTTT
CDR3aa: CVSSPGRSNIEAFF

v_gene: TRBV5-5
abundance: .
j_gene: TRBJ2-1
d_gene: .
CDR3nt: TGTGCCAGTAGCTTGCGTCTTGTAAATGTGCAGTTCTTC
CDR3aa: CASSLRLVNVQFF

v_gene: TRBV4-2
abundance: .
j_gene: TRBJ2-7
d_gene: TRBD2
CDR3nt: TGTGCCAGCAGCCAAGCCGCCAAGCGGGAGTTGCACGAGCAGTACTTC
CDR3aa: CASSQAAKRELHEQYF

v_gene: TRBV14
abundance: few
j_gene: TRBJ2-2
d_gene: .
CDR3nt: TGTGCCAGCAGCTGGACAGTGAACACCGGGGAGCTGTTTTTT
CDR3aa: CASSWTVNTGELFF

v_gene: TRBV5-5
abundance: .
j_gene: TRBJ1-1
d_gene: TRBD1
CDR3nt: TGTGCCAGCAGCTTGTGGACAGGGGTCACTGAAGCTCTCTTT
CDR3aa: CASSLWTGVTEALF

v_gene: TRBV10-3
abundance: once
j_gene: TRBJ2-1
d_gene: TRBD2
CDR3nt: TGTGCCATCAGTGACCCATCCGGGACCAGCGGGAGCGGTGAGCAGTTCTTC
CDR3aa: CAISDPSGTSGSGEQFF

v_gene: TRBV6-2/TRBV6-3
abundance: many
j_gene: TRBJ2-1
d_gene: .
CDR3nt: TGTGCCAGCAGTTACACCCGCAACAATGAGCAGTTCTTC
CDR3aa: CASSYTRNNEQFF

v_gene: TRBV29-1
abundance: .
j_gene: TRBJ2-3
d_gene: TRBD2
CDR3nt: TGCAGCGTTCCCGAGACTAGCTGCATCACAGATACGCAGTATTTT
CDR3aa: CSVPETSCITDTQYF

v_gene: TRBV11-2
abundance: .
j_gene: TRBJ2-2
d_gene: .
CDR3nt: TGTGCCAGCAGCCCCGGTCCTCAACTGAACACCGGGGAGCTGTTTTTT
CDR3aa: CASSPGPQLNTGELFF

v_gene: TRBV11-2
abundance: .
j_gene: TRBJ2-1
d_gene: .
CDR3nt: TGTGCCAGCAGCTTAACCCCGACAACGTTCTTCAACGATGAGCAGTTCTTC
CDR3aa: CASSLTPTTFFNDEQFF

v_gene: TRBV29-1
abundance: .
j_gene: TRBJ2-7
d_gene: .
CDR3nt: TGCAGCGTCATCGGTGGCGGGCGTCCCTACGAGCAGTGCTTC
CDR3aa: CSVIGGGRPYEQCF

v_gene: TRBV12-3/TRBV12-4
abundance: few
j_gene: TRBJ2-7
d_gene: .
CDR3nt: TGTGCCAGCAGGGCGGTCACGGACTGTGGGGAGCAGTACTTC
CDR3aa: CASRAVTDCGEQYF

v_gene: TRBV5-4
abundance: .
j_gene: TRBJ2-1
d_gene: .
CDR3nt: TGTGCCAGCAGCTTGGGGATTAGGGAGGGGGATGAGCAGTTCTTC
CDR3aa: CASSLGIREGDEQFF

v_gene: TRBV7-9
abundance: many
j_gene: TRBJ2-4
d_gene: TRBD2
CDR3nt: TGTGCCAGCAGCGTCGGGACTAGCGGTGACATTCAGTACTTC
CDR3aa: CASSVGTSGDIQYF

v_gene: TRBV6-2/TRBV6-3
abundance: .
j_gene: TRBJ2-5
d_gene: .
CDR3nt: TGTGCCAGCAGTAGGGGGGCTGGAGAGACCCTGTACTTC
CDR3aa: CASSRGAGETLYF

v_gene: TRBV11-2
abundance: many
j_gene: TRBJ2-3
d_gene: .
CDR3nt: TGTGCCAGCAGCTTCCGCTCTAGCGTATACACAGATACGCAGTATTTT
CDR3aa: CASSFRSSVYTDTQYF

v_gene: TRBV11-3
abundance: many
j_gene: TRBJ1-1
d_gene: .
CDR3nt: TGTGCCAACAGCGAGGACTGGAACACTGAAGCTTTCTTT
CDR3aa: CANSEDWNTEAFF

v_gene: TRBV7-9
abundance: .
j_gene: TRBJ2-7
d_gene: TRBD1
CDR3nt: TGTGCCAGCAGCTTATCCGGGACAGGGTCCAGCGAGCAATACTTC
CDR3aa: CASSLSGTGSSEQYF

v_gene: TRBV6-2/TRBV6-3
abundance: .
j_gene: TRBJ2-6
d_gene: TRBD1
CDR3nt: TGTGCCAGCAGTTACAGCGGGACAGGGGCCAACGTCCTGACATTC
CDR3aa: CASSYSGTGANVLTF

v_gene: TRBV25-1
abundance: once
j_gene: TRBJ2-7
d_gene: .
CDR3nt: TGTGCCAGCAGTGATACCAGGGAGGTAGCAGAGCAGTACTTC
CDR3aa: CASSDTREVAEQYF